This T cell receptor beta chain was obtained from a study of T cell repertoires in cytomegalovirus infection. Study at large: Recently described HLA-C-restricted plus well-studied HLA-B-restricted CMV epitopes were used.

V trimming: 1 base; J trimming: 4 bases; junction bases outside the gene matches: 7. The CDR3 loop spans 16 amino acids. The germline gives CDR1 SGHVS, CDR2 FNYEAQ. TCRdb fed the reads into MiXCR, producing one record per CDR3 protein. The sample consists of about 920,000 distinct CDR3 sequences, around 30% of them appearing once. A note on this clonotype: Its cognate antigen is unknown.

This specimen consisted of cultured CD8+ T cells from PBMCs, obtained from culture after CMV antigen stimulation. The sequence was obtained from a human donor in good health (CMV status not recorded). Some clones in this sample may be carry-over from other donors' samples. This rearrangement joins TRBV7-6 to TRBJ2-1; TRBD2 matches at 7 bases. The CDR3 loop is CASSLETGEGYNEQFF. The CDR3 coding sequence is TGTGCCAGCAGCTTAGAAACGGGGGAGGGTTACAATGAGCAGTTCTTC.